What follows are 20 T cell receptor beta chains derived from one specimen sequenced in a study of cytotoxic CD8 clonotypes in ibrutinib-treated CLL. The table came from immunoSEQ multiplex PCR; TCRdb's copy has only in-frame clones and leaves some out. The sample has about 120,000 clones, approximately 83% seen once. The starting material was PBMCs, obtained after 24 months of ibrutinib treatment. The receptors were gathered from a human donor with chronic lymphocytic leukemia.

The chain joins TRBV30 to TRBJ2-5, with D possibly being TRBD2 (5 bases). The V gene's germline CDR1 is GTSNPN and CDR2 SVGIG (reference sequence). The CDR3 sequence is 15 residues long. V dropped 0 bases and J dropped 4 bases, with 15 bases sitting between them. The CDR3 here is CAWSVLSGFGETQYF. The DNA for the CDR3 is TGTGCCTGGAGTGTATTATCGGGGTTCGGAGAGACCCAGTACTTC.

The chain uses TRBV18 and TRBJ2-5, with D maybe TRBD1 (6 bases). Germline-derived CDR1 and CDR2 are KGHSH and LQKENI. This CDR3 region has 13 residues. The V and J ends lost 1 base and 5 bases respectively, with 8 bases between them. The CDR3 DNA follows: TGTGCCAGCTCACCACAACAGGGCGAGACCCAGTACTTC. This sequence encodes CASSPQQGETQYF.

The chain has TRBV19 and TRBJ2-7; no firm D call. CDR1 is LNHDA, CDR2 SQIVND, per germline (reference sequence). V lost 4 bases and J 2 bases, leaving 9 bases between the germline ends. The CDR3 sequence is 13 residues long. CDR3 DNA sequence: TGTGCCAGTAGTACCCCCCCCACCTACGAGCAGTACTTC. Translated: CASSTPPTYEQYF.

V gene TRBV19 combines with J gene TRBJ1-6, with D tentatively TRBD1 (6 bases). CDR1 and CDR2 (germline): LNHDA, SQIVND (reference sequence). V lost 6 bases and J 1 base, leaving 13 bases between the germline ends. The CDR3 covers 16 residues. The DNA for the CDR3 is TGTGCCAGTAGGACGAACAGGGAATCCTATAATTCACCCCTCCACTTT. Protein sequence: CASRTNRESYNSPLHF.

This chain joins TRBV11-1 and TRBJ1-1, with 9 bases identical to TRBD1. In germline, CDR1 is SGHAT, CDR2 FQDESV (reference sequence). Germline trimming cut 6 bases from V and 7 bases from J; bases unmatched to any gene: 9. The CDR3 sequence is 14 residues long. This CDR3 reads CASSSRGQGSEAFF. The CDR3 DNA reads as TGTGCCAGCAGTTCACGAGGACAGGGGAGTGAAGCTTTCTTT.

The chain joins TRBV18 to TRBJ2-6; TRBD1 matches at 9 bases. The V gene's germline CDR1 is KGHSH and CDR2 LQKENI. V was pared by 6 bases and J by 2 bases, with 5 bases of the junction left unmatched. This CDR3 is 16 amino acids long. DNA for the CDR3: TGTGCCAGCTCGCCGACAGGGGGAGCTGGGGCCAACGTCCTGACTTTC. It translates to CASSPTGGAGANVLTF.

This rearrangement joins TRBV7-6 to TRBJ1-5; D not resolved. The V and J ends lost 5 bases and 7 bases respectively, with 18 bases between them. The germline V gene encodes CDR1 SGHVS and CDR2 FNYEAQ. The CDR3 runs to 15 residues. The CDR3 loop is CASSPVPSGQQPQHF. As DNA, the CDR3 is TGTGCCAGCAGCCCCGTCCCCTCCGGGCAACAGCCCCAGCATTTT. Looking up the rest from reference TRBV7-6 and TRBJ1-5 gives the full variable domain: GAGVSQSPRYKVTKRGQDVALRCDPISGHVSLYWYRQALGQGPEFLTYFNYEAQQDKSGLPNDRFSAERPEGSISTLTIQRTEQRDSAMYRCASSPVPSGQQPQHFGDGTRLSIL.

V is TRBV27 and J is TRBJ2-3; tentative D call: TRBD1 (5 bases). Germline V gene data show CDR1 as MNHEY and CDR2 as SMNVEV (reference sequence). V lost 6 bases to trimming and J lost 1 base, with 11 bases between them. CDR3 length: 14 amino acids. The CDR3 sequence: CASRSFRGTDTQYF. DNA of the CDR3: TGTGCCAGCAGAAGTTTCAGGGGCACAGATACGCAGTATTTT.

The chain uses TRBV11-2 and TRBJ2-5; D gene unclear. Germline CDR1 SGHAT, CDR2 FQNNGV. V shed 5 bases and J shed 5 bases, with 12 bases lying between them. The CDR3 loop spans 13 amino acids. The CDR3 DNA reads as TGTGCCAGCAGCGTCAGTGCGCGGGAGACCCAGTACTTC. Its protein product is CASSVSARETQYF.

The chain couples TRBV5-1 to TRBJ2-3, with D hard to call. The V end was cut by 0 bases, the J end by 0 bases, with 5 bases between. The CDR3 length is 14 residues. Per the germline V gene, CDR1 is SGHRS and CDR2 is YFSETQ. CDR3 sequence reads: CASSLDRSTDTQYF. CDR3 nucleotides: TGCGCCAGCAGCTTGGATAGAAGCACAGATACGCAGTATTTT.

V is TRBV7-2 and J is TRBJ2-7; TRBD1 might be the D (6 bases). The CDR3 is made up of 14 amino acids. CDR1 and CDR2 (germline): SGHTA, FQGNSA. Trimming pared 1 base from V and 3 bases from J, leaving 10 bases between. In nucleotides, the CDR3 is TGTGCCAGCAGCTTAGGACAGGCCAACTACGAGCAGTACTTC. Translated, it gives CASSLGQANYEQYF.

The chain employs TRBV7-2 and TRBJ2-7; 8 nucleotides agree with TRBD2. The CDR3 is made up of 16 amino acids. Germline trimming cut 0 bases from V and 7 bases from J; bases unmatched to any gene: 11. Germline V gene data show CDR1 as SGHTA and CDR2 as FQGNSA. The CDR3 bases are TGTGCCAGCAGCTTAGCGAGAGTAGCGGGACCATATGAGCAGTACTTC. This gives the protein CASSLARVAGPYEQYF.

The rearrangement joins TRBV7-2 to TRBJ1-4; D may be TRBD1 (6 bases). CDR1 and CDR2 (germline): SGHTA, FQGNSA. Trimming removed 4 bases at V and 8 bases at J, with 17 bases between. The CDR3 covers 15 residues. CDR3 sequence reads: CASSSQTGTGEKLFF. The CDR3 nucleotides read TGTGCCAGCAGCTCCCAAACAGGGACGGGAGAAAAACTGTTTTTT.

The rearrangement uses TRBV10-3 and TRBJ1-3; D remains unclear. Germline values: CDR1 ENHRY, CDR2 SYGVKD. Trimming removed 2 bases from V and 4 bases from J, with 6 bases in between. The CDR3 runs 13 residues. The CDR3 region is CAISEGGGNTIYF. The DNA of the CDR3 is TGTGCCATCAGTGAGGGAGGGGGAAACACCATATATTTT.

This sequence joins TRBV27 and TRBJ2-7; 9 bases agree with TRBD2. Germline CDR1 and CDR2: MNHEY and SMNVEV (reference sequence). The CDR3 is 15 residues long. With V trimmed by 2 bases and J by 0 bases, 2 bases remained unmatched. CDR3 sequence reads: CASSLGGRGSYEQYF. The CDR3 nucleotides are TGTGCCAGCAGTTTAGGCGGGAGGGGCTCCTACGAGCAGTACTTC.

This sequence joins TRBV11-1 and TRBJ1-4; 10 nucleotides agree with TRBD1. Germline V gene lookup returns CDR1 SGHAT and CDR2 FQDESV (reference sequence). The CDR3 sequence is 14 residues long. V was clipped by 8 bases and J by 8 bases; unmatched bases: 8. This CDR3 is CASADRGLGEKLFF. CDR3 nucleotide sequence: TGTGCCAGCGCCGACAGGGGGCTTGGGGAAAAACTGTTTTTT.

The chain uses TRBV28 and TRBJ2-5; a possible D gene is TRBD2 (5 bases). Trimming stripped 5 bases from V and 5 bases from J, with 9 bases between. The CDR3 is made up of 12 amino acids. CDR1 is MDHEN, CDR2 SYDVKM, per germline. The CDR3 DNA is TGTGCCAGCAGTGTTGGCGGGGAGACCCAGTACTTC. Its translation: CASSVGGETQYF.

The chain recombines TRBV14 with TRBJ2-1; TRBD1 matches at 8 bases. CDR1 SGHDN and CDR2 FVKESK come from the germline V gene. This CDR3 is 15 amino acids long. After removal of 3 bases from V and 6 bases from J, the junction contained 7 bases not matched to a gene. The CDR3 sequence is CASSHRQGRFNEQFF. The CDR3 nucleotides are TGTGCCAGCAGCCACAGACAGGGGAGGTTCAATGAGCAGTTCTTC.

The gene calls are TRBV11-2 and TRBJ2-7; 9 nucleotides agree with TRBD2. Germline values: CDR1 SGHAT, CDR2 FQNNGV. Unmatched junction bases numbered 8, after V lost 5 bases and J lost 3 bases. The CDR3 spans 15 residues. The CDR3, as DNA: TGTGCCAGCAGCGTACACAGCGGGGGGTACTACGAGCAGTACTTC. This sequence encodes CASSVHSGGYYEQYF.

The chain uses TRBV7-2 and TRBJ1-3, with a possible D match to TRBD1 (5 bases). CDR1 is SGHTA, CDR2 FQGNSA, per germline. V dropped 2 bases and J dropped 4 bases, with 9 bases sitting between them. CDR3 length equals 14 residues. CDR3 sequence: CASSLWGEGNTIYF. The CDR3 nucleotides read TGTGCCAGCAGCTTATGGGGGGAGGGAAACACCATATATTTT.